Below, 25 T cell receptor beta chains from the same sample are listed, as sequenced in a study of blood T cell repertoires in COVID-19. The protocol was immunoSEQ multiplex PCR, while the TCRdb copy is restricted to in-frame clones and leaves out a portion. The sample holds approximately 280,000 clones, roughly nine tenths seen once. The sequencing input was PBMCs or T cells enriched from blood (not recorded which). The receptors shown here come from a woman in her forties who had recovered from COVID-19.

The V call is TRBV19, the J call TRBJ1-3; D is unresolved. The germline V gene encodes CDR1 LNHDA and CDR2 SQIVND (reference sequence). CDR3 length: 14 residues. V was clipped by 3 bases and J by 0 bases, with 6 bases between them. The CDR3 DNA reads TGTGCCAGTAGTATGGCAGGCTCTGGAAACACCATATATTTT. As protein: CASSMAGSGNTIYF.

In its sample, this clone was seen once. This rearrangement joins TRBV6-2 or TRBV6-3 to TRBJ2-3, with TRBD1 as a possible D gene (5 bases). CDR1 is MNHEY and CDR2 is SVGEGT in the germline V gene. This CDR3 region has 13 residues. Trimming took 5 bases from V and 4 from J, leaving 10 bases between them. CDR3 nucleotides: TGTGCCAGCAGTCCCACAGGATCAGATACGCAGTATTTT. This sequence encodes CASSPTGSDTQYF.

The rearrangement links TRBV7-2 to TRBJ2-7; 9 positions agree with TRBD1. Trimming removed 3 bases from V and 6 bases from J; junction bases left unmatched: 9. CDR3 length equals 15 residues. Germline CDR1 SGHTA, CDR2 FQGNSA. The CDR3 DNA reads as TGTGCCAGCAGCTTTTCGACAGGGGGTATTGGCGAGCAGTACTTC. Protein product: CASSFSTGGIGEQYF.

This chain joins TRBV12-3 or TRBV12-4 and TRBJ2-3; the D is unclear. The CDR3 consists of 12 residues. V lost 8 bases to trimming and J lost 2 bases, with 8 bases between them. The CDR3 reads CASVLTTDTQYF. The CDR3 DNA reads TGTGCCAGCGTACTTACCACAGATACGCAGTATTTT.

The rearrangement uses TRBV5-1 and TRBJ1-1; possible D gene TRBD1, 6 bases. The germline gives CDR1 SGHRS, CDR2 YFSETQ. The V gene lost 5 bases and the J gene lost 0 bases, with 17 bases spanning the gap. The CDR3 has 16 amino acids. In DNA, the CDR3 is TGCGCCAGCAGTCTACAGGGCGGACTTATGAACACTGAAGCTTTCTTT. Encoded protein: CASSLQGGLMNTEAFF.

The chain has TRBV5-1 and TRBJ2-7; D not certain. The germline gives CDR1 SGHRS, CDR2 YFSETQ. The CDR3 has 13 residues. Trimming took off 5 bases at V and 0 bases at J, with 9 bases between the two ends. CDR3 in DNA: TGCGCCAGCAGTCCGCAACTCTCCTACGAGCAGTACTTC. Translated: CASSPQLSYEQYF.

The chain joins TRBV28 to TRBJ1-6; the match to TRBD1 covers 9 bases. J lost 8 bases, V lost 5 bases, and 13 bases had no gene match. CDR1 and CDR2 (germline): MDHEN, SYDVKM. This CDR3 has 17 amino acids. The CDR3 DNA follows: TGTGCCAGCAGTGCTACACAGGGGGCGGGGAGAGATTCACCCCTCCACTTT. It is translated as CASSATQGAGRDSPLHF.

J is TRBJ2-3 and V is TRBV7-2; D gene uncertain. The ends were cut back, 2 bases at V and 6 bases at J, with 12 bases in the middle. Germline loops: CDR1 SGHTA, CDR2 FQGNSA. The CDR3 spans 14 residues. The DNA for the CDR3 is TGTGCCAGCAGCTTACTCGAGACTGTCGATACGCAGTATTTT. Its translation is CASSLLETVDTQYF.

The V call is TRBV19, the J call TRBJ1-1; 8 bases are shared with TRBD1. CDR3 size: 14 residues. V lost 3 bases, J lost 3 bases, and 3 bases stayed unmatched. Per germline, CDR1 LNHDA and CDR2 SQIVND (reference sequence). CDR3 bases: TGTGCCAGTAGTATCGGACAGGGTTACACTGAAGCTTTCTTT. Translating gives CASSIGQGYTEAFF. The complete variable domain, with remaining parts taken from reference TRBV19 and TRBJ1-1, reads DGGITQSPKYLFRKEGQNVTLSCEQNLNHDAMYWYRQDPGQGLRLIYYSQIVNDFQKGDIAEGYSVSREKKESFPLTVTSAQKNPTAFYLCASSIGQGYTEAFFGQGTRLTVV.

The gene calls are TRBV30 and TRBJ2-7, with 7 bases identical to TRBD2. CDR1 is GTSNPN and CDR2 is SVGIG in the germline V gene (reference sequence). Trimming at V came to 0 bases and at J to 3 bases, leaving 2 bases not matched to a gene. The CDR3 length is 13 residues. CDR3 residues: CAWSVGGVYEQYF. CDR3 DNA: TGTGCCTGGAGTGTGGGAGGGGTCTACGAGCAGTACTTC.

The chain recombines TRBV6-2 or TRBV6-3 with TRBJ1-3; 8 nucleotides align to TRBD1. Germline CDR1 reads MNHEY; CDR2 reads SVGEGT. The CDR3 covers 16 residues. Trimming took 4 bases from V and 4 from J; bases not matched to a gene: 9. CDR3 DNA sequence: TGTGCCAGCAGTTGGGGGGACAGGACGCGCGGAAACACCATATATTTT. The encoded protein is CASSWGDRTRGNTIYF.

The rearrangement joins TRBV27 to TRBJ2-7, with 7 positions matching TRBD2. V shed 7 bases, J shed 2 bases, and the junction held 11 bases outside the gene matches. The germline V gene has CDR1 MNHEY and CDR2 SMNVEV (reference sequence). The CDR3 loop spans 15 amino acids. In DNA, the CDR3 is TGTGCCAGCATTCCACCGACTAGCTTAGCCTACGAGCAGTACTTC. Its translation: CASIPPTSLAYEQYF.

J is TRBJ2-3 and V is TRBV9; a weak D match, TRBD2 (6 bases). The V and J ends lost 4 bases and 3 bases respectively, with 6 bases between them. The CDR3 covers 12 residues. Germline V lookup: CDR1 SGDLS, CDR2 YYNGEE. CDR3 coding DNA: TGTGCCAGCAGCCGGGGGACAGATACGCAGTATTTT. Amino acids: CASSRGTDTQYF.

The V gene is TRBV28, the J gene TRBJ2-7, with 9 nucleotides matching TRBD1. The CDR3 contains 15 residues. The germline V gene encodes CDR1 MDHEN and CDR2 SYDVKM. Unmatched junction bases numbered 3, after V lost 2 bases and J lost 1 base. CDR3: CASSLGGQGSYEQYF. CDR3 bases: TGTGCCAGCAGTTTAGGGGGACAGGGATCCTACGAGCAGTACTTC.

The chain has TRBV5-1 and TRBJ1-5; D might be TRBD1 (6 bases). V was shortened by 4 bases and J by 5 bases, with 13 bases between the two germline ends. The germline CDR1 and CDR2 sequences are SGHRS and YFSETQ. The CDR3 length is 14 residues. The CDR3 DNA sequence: TGCGCCAGCAGCCCAATGGGGGGGCATCAGCCCCAGCATTTT. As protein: CASSPMGGHQPQHF.

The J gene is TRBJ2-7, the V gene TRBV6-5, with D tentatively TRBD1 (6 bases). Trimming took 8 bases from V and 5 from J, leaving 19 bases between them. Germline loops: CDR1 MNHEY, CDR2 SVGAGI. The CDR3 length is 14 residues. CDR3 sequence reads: CASGFSGGQNEQYF. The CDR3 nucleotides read TGTGCCAGCGGGTTCAGTGGGGGCCAGAACGAGCAGTACTTC.

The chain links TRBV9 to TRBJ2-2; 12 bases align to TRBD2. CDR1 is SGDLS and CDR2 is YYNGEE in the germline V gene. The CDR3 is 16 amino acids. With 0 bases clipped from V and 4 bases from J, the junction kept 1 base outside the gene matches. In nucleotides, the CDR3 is TGTGCCAGCAGCGTAGGGACTAGCGGGATCACCGGGGAGCTGTTTTTT. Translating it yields CASSVGTSGITGELFF.

This CDR3 is CSASSVNQPQHF. In DNA, the CDR3 is TGCAGTGCTAGTTCGGTCAATCAGCCCCAGCATTTT. The V call is TRBV20-1, the J call TRBJ1-5, with D uncertain. The germline gives CDR1 DFQATT, CDR2 SNEGSKA (reference sequence). The germline V and J ends were trimmed by 3 bases and 3 bases, with 6 bases remaining between them. The CDR3 loop spans 12 amino acids.

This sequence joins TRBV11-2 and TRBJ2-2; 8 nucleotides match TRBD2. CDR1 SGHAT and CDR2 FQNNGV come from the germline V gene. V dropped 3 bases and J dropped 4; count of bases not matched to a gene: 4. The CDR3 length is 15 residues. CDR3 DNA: TGTGCCAGCAGCTTTAGCGGGACGGGCACCGGGGAGCTGTTTTTT. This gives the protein CASSFSGTGTGELFF.

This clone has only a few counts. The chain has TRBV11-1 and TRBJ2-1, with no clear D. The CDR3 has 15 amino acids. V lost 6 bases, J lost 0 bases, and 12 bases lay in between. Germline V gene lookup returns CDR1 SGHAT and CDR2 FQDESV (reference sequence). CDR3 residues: CASSAIFSSYNEQFF. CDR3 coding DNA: TGTGCCAGCAGTGCCATTTTTAGCTCCTACAATGAGCAGTTCTTC.

The CDR3 region is CASGTGKNTQYF. The CDR3 DNA sequence: TGTGCCAGCGGGACAGGCAAAAATACGCAGTATTTT. This chain joins TRBV28 and TRBJ2-3; 8 nucleotides line up with TRBD1. The length of the CDR3 is 12 residues. J lost 7 bases, V lost 8 bases, and 5 bases had no gene match. Per germline, CDR1 MDHEN and CDR2 SYDVKM.

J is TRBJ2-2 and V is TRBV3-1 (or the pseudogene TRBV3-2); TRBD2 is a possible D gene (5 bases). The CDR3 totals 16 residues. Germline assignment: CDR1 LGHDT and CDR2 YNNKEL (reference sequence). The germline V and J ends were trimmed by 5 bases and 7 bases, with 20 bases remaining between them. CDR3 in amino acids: CASSSTTSGLFGELFF. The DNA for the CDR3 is TGTGCCAGCAGCTCAACGACATCGGGATTATTCGGGGAGCTGTTTTTT.

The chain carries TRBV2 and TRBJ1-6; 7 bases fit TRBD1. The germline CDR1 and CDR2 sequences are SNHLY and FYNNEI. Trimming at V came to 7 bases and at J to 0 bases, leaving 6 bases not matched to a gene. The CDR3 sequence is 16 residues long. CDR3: CASIRTGGSYNSPLHF. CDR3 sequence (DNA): TGTGCCAGCATCAGGACAGGAGGCTCCTATAATTCACCCCTCCACTTT. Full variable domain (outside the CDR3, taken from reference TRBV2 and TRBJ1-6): EPEVTQTPSHQVTQMGQEVILRCVPISNHLYFYWYRQILGQKVEFLVSFYNNEISEKSEIFDDQFSVERPDGSNFTLKIRSTKLEDSAMYFCASIRTGGSYNSPLHFGNGTRLTVT.

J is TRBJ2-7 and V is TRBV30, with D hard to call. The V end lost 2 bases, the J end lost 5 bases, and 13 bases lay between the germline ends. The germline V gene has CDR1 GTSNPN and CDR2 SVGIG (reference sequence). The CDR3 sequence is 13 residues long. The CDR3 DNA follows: TGTGCCTGGAGTCTACTATCCCGGGACGAGCAGTACTTC. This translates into CAWSLLSRDEQYF.

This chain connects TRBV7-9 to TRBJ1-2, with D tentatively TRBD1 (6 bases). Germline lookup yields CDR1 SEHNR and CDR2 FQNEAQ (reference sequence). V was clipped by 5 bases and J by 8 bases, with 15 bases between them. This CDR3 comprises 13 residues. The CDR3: CASSTTGLRGYTF. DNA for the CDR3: TGTGCCAGCAGCACCACAGGGCTCCGAGGCTACACCTTC.